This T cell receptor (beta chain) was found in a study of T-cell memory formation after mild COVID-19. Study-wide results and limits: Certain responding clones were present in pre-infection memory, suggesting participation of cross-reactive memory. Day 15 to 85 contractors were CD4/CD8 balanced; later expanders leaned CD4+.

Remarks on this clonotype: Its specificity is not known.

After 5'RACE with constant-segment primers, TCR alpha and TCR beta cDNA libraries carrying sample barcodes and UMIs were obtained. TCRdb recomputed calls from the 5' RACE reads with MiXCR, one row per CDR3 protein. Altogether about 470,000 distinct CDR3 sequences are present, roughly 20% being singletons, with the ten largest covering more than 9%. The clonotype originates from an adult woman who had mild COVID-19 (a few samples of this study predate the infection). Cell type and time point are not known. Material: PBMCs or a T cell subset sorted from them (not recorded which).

The CDR3 reads CSASLPGDSTNTEAFF. The CDR3 DNA is TGCAGTGCTAGCCTACCAGGGGACAGCACGAACACTGAAGCTTTCTTT. This chain joins TRBV20-1 and TRBJ1-1, with 7 bases matching TRBD1. The junction had 11 bases not matched to a gene; V was cut back by 3 bases and J by 1 base. The V gene's germline CDR1 is DFQATT and CDR2 SNEGSKA (reference sequence). CDR3 length: 16 amino acids.